This T cell receptor beta chain is from a study of Graves' ophthalmopathy and Graves' hyperthyroidism. Study-wide findings and caveats: Ophthalmopathy could be told apart from stable hyperthyroidism by a 13-signature model (87.88% sensitivity, approximately 81% specificity). Detection in blood was also observed for most expanded thyroid clonotypes above 0.001 frequency.

The sequenced template was RNA, covering the TCR beta CDR3 region. The workflow started with a first-round RT-PCR run with HTBI primers and then moved on to a second-round multiplex PCR. Each CDR3 protein gets one entry after TCRdb re-called the multiplex PCR reads with MiXCR. This table holds 150,000 to 200,000 distinct CDR3 sequences, roughly two fifths found once. This CDR3 contains 13 residues. Unmatched junction bases numbered 3, after V lost 5 bases and J lost 5 bases. From germline, CDR1 is SGHVS and CDR2 FNYEAQ. This clonotype was seen ten or more times. What it binds is not known. Certain patients, namely those with other autoimmune diseases, uncontrolled infections, pregnancy or lactation, were excluded. The diagnostic workup employed clinical symptoms, serum thyroxine, TRAb, thyroid ultrasound and orbital computed tomography.

The source material was peripheral blood. The TCR sequence derives from a young man with Graves' ophthalmopathy. J is TRBJ2-7 and V is TRBV7-6; 10 nucleotides agree with TRBD1. CDR3 sequence: CASSRTGGNEQYF. In nucleotides, the CDR3 is TGTGCCAGCAGCCGGACAGGGGGTAACGAGCAGTACTTC.